Within the sample, the clone carrying this T cell receptor beta chain is large. No antigen is known for it. Looked up from germline, CDR1 is SGDLS and CDR2 is YYNGEE. J gave up 10 bases and V 0 bases, and 13 bases lay outside the gene matches. The CDR3 is made up of 16 amino acids. The source of the sample is a study of OX40 agonist ivuxolimab in advanced cancers. Study context: It was ivuxolimab, an agonistic anti-OX40 (CD134) antibody, that patients were treated with.

Study-level points and caveats: Some patients without response likewise showed low normalized clonal expansion.

Method: immunoSEQ multiplex PCR; TCRdb's copy keeps in-frame clones and lacks some. This sample has about 43,000 clones, with around 85% found just once. The sequence derives from an adult with an advanced solid tumor such as melanoma, head and neck, liver or kidney cancer. This chain joins TRBV9 and TRBJ2-1; 7 bases are a match to TRBD2. Sequences were derived from CD4+ or CD8+ T cells sorted from blood, sampled in a trial of the OX40 agonist ivuxolimab. The CDR3 DNA reads TGTGCCAGCAGCGTAGCTGGGTCTAGCGGACTGGCAGAGCAGTTCTTC. Translation gives CASSVAGSSGLAEQFF.